This TCR beta chain was found in a study of CD4 and CD8 cells across lung adenocarcinoma regions. The germline CDR1 and CDR2 sequences are WNHNN and SYGVQD (reference sequence). This CDR3 is built from 16 residues. Deletions cut 7 bases from V and 2 bases from J, with 18 bases between. TCRdb analysed the PCR reads with MiXCR anew, one entry per CDR3 protein. This sample yields just over 20,000 distinct CDR3 sequences, of which less than 70% are seen a single time; approximately 26% belongs to the top ten. Samples came from patients with localized non-small cell lung adenocarcinoma. This receptor was obtained from a female donor with lung adenocarcinoma. The CD4 and CD8 labels of this study may be unreliable. The sample was CD8+ T cells from the center of a lung tumor. V is TRBV10-1 and J is TRBJ1-5, with D tentatively TRBD1 (6 bases). CDR3 sequence: CASNITRGEGNQPQHF. CDR3 DNA sequence: TGCGCCAGCAATATCACCAGGGGAGAGGGCAATCAGCCCCAGCATTTT.